This T cell receptor beta chain comes out of a study of spatial heterogeneity in lung cancer. Overall study: Beta-chain sequences were consistently detected more often than alpha-chain sequences. Raw-read counts averaged over ten per unique TCR and UMI combination. Broader study findings: Ubiquitous expanded tumor TCRs were seen in blood more at resection than at follow-up.

Sample time point: blood at routine non-recurrence follow-up after resection. Sequencing was performed on whole RNA extracted from tumor and nontumor lung tissue, or from frozen PBMC, and the material was left unsorted. This clonotype was observed a handful of times. Antigen unknown. TCRdb redid the calling of the 5' RACE reads with MiXCR, one entry per CDR3 protein. The sample consists of roughly 45,000 distinct CDR3 sequences, approximately 22% of them appearing once. The source is a female donor with early-stage non-small cell lung cancer. The specimen was PBMCs, collected at follow-up.

The CDR3 protein is CASSESYRTEAFF. The CDR3, as DNA: TGCGCCAGCAGTGAGTCATATAGGACTGAAGCTTTCTTT. The chain recombines TRBV10-1 with TRBJ1-1; D unclear. The CDR3 sequence is 13 residues long. The V end was cut by 0 bases, the J end by 5 bases, with 7 bases between. Germline assignment: CDR1 WNHNN and CDR2 SYGVQD (reference sequence).